A selection of T cell receptor beta chains follows, all from one sample in a study of T cell responses to AZD1222 COVID-19 vaccine. The data were produced by immunoSEQ multiplex PCR, yet TCRdb's version contains in-frame clones alone and is incomplete. The sample includes 85,000 or so clones, 86% of them seen just once. The sample in question was peripheral blood, obtained 28 days after the second AZD1222 dose. These receptors were collected from an adult who received the AZD1222 COVID-19 vaccine. CDR3s include the opening cysteine and the closing phenylalanine or tryptophan. Fields, in order: V gene, clone size, D gene, J gene, CDR3 DNA, CDR3 protein. D genes are given only for firm matches. Part of the rows lack a size; the others show once, few, many or a class for expanded clones.

>TRBV2|NA|NA|TRBJ2-3
TGTGCCAGCAGGCTGGGCCCAGGCACAGATACGCAGTATTTT
CASRLGPGTDTQYF
>TRBV6-5|NA|TRBD2|TRBJ2-5
TGTGCCAGCATCACCGGGACTAGGAGGGCCGAGACCCAGTACTTC
CASITGTRRAETQYF
>TRBV9|NA|TRBD1|TRBJ1-1
TGTGCCAGCAGCGTAGGCGGACAGGGGACGAACACTGAAGCTTTCTTT
CASSVGGQGTNTEAFF
>TRBV28|NA|TRBD2|TRBJ2-7
TGTGCCAGCCAGGGACTAGCGGGGAGGTTCGAGCAGTACTTC
CASQGLAGRFEQYF
>TRBV7-2|NA|NA|TRBJ2-5
TGTGCCAGCAGCCCCTCGCTGAGCGGGTGGGAGACCCAGTACTTC
CASSPSLSGWETQYF
>TRBV11-1|NA|NA|TRBJ1-1
TGTGCCAGCACCCGTCCGGGGACCCCGTGGGCTTTCTTT
CASTRPGTPWAFF
>TRBV19|NA|TRBD1|TRBJ2-7
TGTGCCAGTAGTATAGACTCCGGGACAGGGGGTCACGAGCAGTACTTC
CASSIDSGTGGHEQYF
>TRBV6-5|NA|NA|TRBJ2-7
TGTGCCAGCAGGGTAGGGCAGTCGACGGGGTCCGAGCAGTACTTC
CASRVGQSTGSEQYF
>TRBV5-1|NA|NA|TRBJ2-3
TGCGCCACCAGAAGTCTAGCGAGCGATACGCAGTATTTT
CATRSLASDTQYF
>TRBV28|NA|TRBD2|TRBJ2-5
TGTGCCAGCAGCCACCTACCGGGACTAGCGGGAGGGCCCGGAGAGACCCAGTACTTC
CASSHLPGLAGGPGETQYF
>TRBV7-6|NA|NA|TRBJ1-1
TGTGCCAGCAGCTTAGGACTCGGGGGGAGCACTGAAGCTTTCTTT
CASSLGLGGSTEAFF
>TRBV28|NA|TRBD1|TRBJ2-3
TGTGCCAGCAGTTCCAGGGACAGGGGGCGGGATACGCAGTATTTT
CASSSRDRGRDTQYF
>TRBV3-1/TRBV3-2|NA|TRBD2|TRBJ2-1
TGTGCCAGCAGCCGTCCGACTAGCTCGGTCAATGAGCAGTTCTTC
CASSRPTSSVNEQFF
>TRBV9|NA|NA|TRBJ1-6
TGTGCCAGCAGCCCCGGGGGGTATTCACCCCTCCACTTT
CASSPGGYSPLHF
>TRBV5-1|NA|NA|TRBJ1-2
TGCGCCAGCAGCTTGGACTCCCCAAGGAATGGCTACACCTTC
CASSLDSPRNGYTF
>TRBV28|NA|TRBD2|TRBJ2-7
TGTGCCAGCAGCCCAACCGGGACTAGCGGGCGAGAGCAGTACTTC
CASSPTGTSGREQYF
>TRBV5-1|NA|NA|TRBJ1-5
TGCGCCAGCAGCATCGGGACGGCATACAATCAGCCCCAGCATTTT
CASSIGTAYNQPQHF
>TRBV5-1|few|TRBD2|TRBJ2-7
TGCGCCAGCAGCTTGGAAGCGGGAGTAGGGTACGAGCAGTACTTC
CASSLEAGVGYEQYF
>TRBV14|NA|NA|TRBJ1-5
TGTGCCAGCAGCCACCTAAACCCCGTGGGAGGGAATCAGCCCCAGCATTTT
CASSHLNPVGGNQPQHF
>TRBV18|NA|TRBD2|TRBJ2-1
TGTGCCAGCTCGCCGATCGGGGGGAATGAGCAGTTCTTC
CASSPIGGNEQFF
>TRBV30|NA|NA|TRBJ1-1
TGTGCCTGGATGGGACCGGGGGGGCGAACTGAAGCTTTCTTT
CAWMGPGGRTEAFF
>TRBV7-2|NA|NA|TRBJ1-1
TGTGCCAGCAGCTTGGGTGTGACAACAAACACTGAAGCTTTCTTT
CASSLGVTTNTEAFF